This is a list of T cell receptor beta chains from one sample in a study of OX40 agonist ivuxolimab in advanced cancers. Produced via immunoSEQ multiplex PCR; TCRdb's table is partial and in-frame only. The sample lists approximately 58,000 clones, 88% occurring once. Specimen: CD4+ or CD8+ T cells sorted from blood, collected in a trial of the OX40 agonist ivuxolimab. Every receptor here comes from an adult with an advanced solid tumor such as melanoma, head and neck, liver or kidney cancer. CDR3s include the opening cysteine and the closing phenylalanine or tryptophan. Each record gives: J gene, D gene, V gene, clone size, CDR3 DNA, CDR3 protein. The D gene is left open where the match is weak. The size field is filled for only some rows; it gives once, few, many or a size class.

j_call: TRBJ1-5
d_call: .
v_call: TRBV19
clone_size: few
cdr3_nt: TGTGCCAGTAGTACCGGGACGCTTCAGCCCCAGCATTTT
cdr3_aa: CASSTGTLQPQHF

j_call: TRBJ1-1
d_call: .
v_call: TRBV30
clone_size: .
cdr3_nt: TGTGCCTGGAGTGTTACAAGTTACCGGGTCTCTGAAGCTTTCTTT
cdr3_aa: CAWSVTSYRVSEAFF

j_call: TRBJ2-7
d_call: TRBD1
v_call: TRBV9
clone_size: .
cdr3_nt: TGTGCCAGCAGCCCAATATCCGGACGGACAGGTCACTACGAGCAGTACTTC
cdr3_aa: CASSPISGRTGHYEQYF

j_call: TRBJ1-2
d_call: .
v_call: TRBV25-1
clone_size: .
cdr3_nt: TGTGCCAGCAGGGAACCTTCCGGGCGGGGGGCTCGTATGGGCTACACCTTC
cdr3_aa: CASREPSGRGARMGYTF

j_call: TRBJ2-7
d_call: .
v_call: TRBV9
clone_size: .
cdr3_nt: TGTGCCAGCAGCGCCGGCCGGGAGCAGTACTTC
cdr3_aa: CASSAGREQYF

j_call: TRBJ1-1
d_call: .
v_call: TRBV25-1
clone_size: few
cdr3_nt: TGTGCCAGCAAGACAGGAACCATGAACACTGAAGCTTTCTTT
cdr3_aa: CASKTGTMNTEAFF

j_call: TRBJ2-5
d_call: .
v_call: TRBV7-9
clone_size: .
cdr3_nt: TGTGCCAGCAGCTTCCTAGCGATAGTAGAGACCCAGTACTTC
cdr3_aa: CASSFLAIVETQYF

j_call: TRBJ2-4
d_call: .
v_call: TRBV20-1
clone_size: once
cdr3_nt: TGCAGTGCACCAGGAGGAATTCAGTACTTC
cdr3_aa: CSAPGGIQYF

j_call: TRBJ2-7
d_call: TRBD2
v_call: TRBV19
clone_size: once
cdr3_nt: TGTGCCAGTAGTATAAGCGGACTAGCGGGAACCTACGAGCAGTACTTC
cdr3_aa: CASSISGLAGTYEQYF

j_call: TRBJ2-2
d_call: .
v_call: TRBV27
clone_size: .
cdr3_nt: TGTGCCAGCACTCCGGCCACGGGATACACCGGGGAGCTGTTTTTT
cdr3_aa: CASTPATGYTGELFF

j_call: TRBJ2-2
d_call: .
v_call: TRBV5-1
clone_size: .
cdr3_nt: TGCGCCAGCATTCAGGGGGAGGGGAGCACCGGGGAGCTGTTTTTT
cdr3_aa: CASIQGEGSTGELFF

j_call: TRBJ2-1
d_call: .
v_call: TRBV21-1
clone_size: .
cdr3_nt: TGTGCCAGCAGCCCGAGGACCGCCGGGACGACAGATGAGCAGTTCTTC
cdr3_aa: CASSPRTAGTTDEQFF

j_call: TRBJ1-4
d_call: .
v_call: TRBV14
clone_size: .
cdr3_nt: TGTGCCAGCAGCCAAGGTCCCCGACAGGCAACTAATGAAAAACTGTTTTTT
cdr3_aa: CASSQGPRQATNEKLFF

j_call: TRBJ2-7
d_call: TRBD1
v_call: TRBV5-1
clone_size: .
cdr3_nt: TGCGCCAGCCAGGTTAGACAGGGGGTGGACGAGCAGTACTTC
cdr3_aa: CASQVRQGVDEQYF

j_call: TRBJ1-4
d_call: .
v_call: TRBV6-1
clone_size: .
cdr3_nt: TGTGCCAGCAGTTCAAGGATGGCTAATGAAAAACTGTTTTTT
cdr3_aa: CASSSRMANEKLFF

j_call: TRBJ2-3
d_call: TRBD2
v_call: TRBV7-3
clone_size: .
cdr3_nt: TGTGCCAGCAGCTTAGGGACTAGCGGAACAGATACGCAGTATTTT
cdr3_aa: CASSLGTSGTDTQYF

j_call: TRBJ2-1
d_call: .
v_call: TRBV7-9
clone_size: .
cdr3_nt: TGTGCCAGCAGCCCCCGACAGGCCTTAAGCTCCTACAATGAGCAGTTCTTC
cdr3_aa: CASSPRQALSSYNEQFF

j_call: TRBJ2-1
d_call: .
v_call: TRBV4-2
clone_size: .
cdr3_nt: TGTGCCAGCAGCCGACAGGCTGATAACAATGAGCAGTTCTTC
cdr3_aa: CASSRQADNNEQFF

j_call: TRBJ1-1
d_call: .
v_call: TRBV7-3
clone_size: .
cdr3_nt: TGTGCCAGCAGCTCCTTACACAGGGAAACTGAAGCTTTCTTT
cdr3_aa: CASSSLHRETEAFF